The TCR beta chain under discussion was sequenced for a study of shared clonotypes between healthy human individuals. Each subset's genomic DNA was split evenly across several immunoSEQ plates. Sequenced by immunoSEQ multiplex PCR; TCRdb stores in-frame clones only, minus some. The sample carries about 510,000 clones, less than 96% recorded once. Looked up from germline, CDR1 is GTSNPN and CDR2 is SVGIG (reference sequence). The CDR3 length is 11 residues. Trimming shortened V by 8 bases and J by 0 bases, and 8 bases separated the two germline ends. From CD4+ cells came CD45RA+ naive and CD45RA-negative memory subsets.

Material: naive CD4+ T cells sorted from blood. Subset noted: CD45RA+ positively selected. The source is a woman between 25 and 40 years old in good health. The rearrangement joins TRBV30 to TRBJ2-7, with D maybe TRBD2 (5 bases). The CDR3 DNA reads TGTGCCCTAGCTTCCTCCTACGAGCAGTACTTC. Translating gives CALASSYEQYF.